The subject of this entry is one T cell receptor (beta chain). No antigen is known for it. It was with 60 Vbeta and 13 Jbeta primers that the PCR ran. The table came from immunoSEQ multiplex PCR; TCRdb's copy has only in-frame clones and leaves some out. This table has about 170,000 clones, about four fifths appearing once. The sample belongs to a study of cytomegalovirus exposure and HLA in healthy donors. Study-level findings and limits: Listed as cytomegalovirus-associated were roughly 180 TCR beta chains. A missense DCLRE1C variant was associated with V- and J-gene trimming of TCR beta chains in a later analysis, and an independent cohort replicated the association. Clonal expansion, a later analysis showed, was greater in HLA-associated TCR beta chains than in equally common others. Some V segments, TRBV6-2 and TRBV6-3 among them, were indistinguishable and were therefore excluded.

This CDR3 is built from 15 residues. CDR1 is MNHEY and CDR2 is SVGAGI in the germline V gene. The chain uses TRBV6-5 and TRBJ2-5, with 9 bases matching TRBD2. The J call is uncertain, as TRBJ2-7 better fits the DNA end. This clonotype originated in a woman younger than 35 in good health and CMV-seropositive. Sample: PBMCs. CDR3 DNA: TGTGCCAGCAGGAGCTGGGCTAGCGGGGCGAACGAGCAGTACTTC. Translation gives CASRSWASGANEQYF.